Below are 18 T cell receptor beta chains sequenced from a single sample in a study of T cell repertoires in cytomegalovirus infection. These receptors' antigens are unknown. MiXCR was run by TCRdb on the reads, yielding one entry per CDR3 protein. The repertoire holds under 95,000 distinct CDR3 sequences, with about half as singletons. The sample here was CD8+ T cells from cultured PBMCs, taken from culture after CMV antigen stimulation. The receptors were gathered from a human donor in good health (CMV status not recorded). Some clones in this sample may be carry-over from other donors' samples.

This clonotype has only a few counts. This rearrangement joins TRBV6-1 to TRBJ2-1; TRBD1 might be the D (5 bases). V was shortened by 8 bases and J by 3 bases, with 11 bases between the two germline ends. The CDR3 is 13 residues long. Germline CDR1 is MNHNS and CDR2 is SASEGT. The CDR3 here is CASARRVYNEQFF. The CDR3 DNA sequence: TGTGCCAGCGCCCGCAGGGTCTACAATGAGCAGTTCTTC.

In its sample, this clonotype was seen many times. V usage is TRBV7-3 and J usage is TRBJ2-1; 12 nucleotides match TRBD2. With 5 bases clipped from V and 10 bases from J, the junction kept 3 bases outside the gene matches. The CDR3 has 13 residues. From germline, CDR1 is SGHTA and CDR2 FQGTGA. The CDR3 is CASSLAGGREQFF. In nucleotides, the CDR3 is TGTGCCAGCAGCCTAGCGGGAGGGCGGGAGCAGTTCTTC.

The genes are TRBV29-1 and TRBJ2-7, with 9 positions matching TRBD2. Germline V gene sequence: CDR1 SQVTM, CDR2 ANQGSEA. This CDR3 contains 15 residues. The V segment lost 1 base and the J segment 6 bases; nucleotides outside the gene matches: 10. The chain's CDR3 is CSVEGGTSPTSEQYF. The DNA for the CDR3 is TGCAGCGTTGAAGGGGGGACTAGCCCTACTTCCGAGCAGTACTTC.

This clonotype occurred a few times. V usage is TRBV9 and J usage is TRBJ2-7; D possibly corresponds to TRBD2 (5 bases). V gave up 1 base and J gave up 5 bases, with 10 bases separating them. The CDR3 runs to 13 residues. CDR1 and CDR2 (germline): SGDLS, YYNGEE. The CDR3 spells CASSVFVGNEQYF. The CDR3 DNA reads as TGTGCCAGCAGCGTATTTGTCGGGAACGAGCAGTACTTC.

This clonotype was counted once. CDR3 sequence (DNA): TGTGCCAGCAGTTTTGGGGCCAGACAGGGGGCGAACTATGGCTACACCTTC. This translates into CASSFGARQGANYGYTF. The chain recombines TRBV7-3 with TRBJ1-2; 10 nucleotides agree with TRBD1. The CDR3 is 17 residues long. V lost 6 bases to trimming and J lost 2 bases; unmatched junction nucleotides: 12. The germline gives CDR1 SGHTA, CDR2 FQGTGA. Full variable domain (outside the CDR3, taken from reference TRBV7-3 and TRBJ1-2): GAGVSQTPSNKVTEKGKYVELRCDPISGHTALYWYRQSLGQGPEFLIYFQGTGAADDSGLPNDRFFAVRPEGSVSTLKIQRTERGDSAVYLCASSFGARQGANYGYTFGSGTRLTVV.

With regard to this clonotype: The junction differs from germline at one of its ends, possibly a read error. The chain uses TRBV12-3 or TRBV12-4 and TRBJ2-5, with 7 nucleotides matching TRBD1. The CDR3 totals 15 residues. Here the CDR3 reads CAGSSWGQSGETQYF. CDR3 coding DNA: TGTGCCGGCAGTTCCTGGGGACAGTCCGGAGAGACCCAGTACTTC.

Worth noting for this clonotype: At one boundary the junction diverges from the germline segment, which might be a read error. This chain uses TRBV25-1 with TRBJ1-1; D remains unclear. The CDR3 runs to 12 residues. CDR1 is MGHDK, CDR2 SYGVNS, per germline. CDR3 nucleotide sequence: TGTGCCAGCAGTGCCCGAAACAATGAAGCTTTCTTT. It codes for CASSARNNEAFF.

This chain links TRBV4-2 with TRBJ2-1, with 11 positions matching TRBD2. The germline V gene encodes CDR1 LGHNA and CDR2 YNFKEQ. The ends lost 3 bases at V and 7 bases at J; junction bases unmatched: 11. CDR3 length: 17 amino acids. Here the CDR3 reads CASSQDELAGEGNEQFF. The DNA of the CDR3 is TGTGCCAGCAGCCAGGACGAACTAGCGGGAGAAGGAAATGAGCAGTTCTTC.

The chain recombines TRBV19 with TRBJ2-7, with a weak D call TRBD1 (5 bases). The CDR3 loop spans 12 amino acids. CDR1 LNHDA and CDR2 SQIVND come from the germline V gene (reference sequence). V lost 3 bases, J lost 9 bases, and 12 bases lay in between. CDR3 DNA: TGTGCCAGTAGTATGGGGCCCGATGGGCAGTACTTC. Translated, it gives CASSMGPDGQYF.

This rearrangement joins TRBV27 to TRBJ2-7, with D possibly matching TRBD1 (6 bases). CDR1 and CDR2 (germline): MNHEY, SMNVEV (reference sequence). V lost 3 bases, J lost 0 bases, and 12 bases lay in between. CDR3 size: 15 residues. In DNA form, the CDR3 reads TGTGCCAGCAGTTTCGGCAGGGGTGACTCCTACGAGCAGTACTTC. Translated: CASSFGRGDSYEQYF.

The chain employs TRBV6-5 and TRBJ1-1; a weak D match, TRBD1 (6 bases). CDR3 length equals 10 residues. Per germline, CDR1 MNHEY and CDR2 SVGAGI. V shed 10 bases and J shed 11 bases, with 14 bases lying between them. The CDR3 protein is CATQGLLAFF. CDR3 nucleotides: TGTGCCACCCAGGGGCTCTTGGCTTTCTTT.

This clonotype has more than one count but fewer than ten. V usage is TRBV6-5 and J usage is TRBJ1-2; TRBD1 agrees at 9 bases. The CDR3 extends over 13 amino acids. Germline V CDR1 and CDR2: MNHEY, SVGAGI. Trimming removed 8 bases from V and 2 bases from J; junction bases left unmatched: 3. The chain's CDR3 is CASFGQGNYGYTF. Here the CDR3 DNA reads TGTGCCAGCTTCGGACAGGGGAACTATGGCTACACCTTC.

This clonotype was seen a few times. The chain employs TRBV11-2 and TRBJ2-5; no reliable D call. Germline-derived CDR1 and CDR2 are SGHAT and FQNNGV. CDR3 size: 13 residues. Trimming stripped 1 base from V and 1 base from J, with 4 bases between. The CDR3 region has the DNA TGTGCCAGCAGCTTAGCCCCCCAAGAGACCCAGTACTTC. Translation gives CASSLAPQETQYF.

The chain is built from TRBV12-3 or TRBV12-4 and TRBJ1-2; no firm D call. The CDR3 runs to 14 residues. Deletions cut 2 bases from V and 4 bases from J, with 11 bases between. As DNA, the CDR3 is TGTGCCAGCAGTTTACCCGGTGCCCCCTATGGCTACACCTTC. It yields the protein CASSLPGAPYGYTF.

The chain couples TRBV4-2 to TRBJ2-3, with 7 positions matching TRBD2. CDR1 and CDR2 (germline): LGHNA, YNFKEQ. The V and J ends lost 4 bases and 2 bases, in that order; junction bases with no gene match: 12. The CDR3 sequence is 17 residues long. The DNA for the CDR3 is TGTGCCAGCAGCCCAATACCGCGAGCGGGGTCCACAGATACGCAGTATTTT. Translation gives CASSPIPRAGSTDTQYF.

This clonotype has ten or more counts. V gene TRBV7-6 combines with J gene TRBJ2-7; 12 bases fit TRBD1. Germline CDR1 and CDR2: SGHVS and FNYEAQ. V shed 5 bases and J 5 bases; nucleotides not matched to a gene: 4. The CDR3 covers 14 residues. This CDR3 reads CASSDGTGGNEQYF. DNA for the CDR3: TGTGCCAGCAGCGACGGGACAGGGGGCAACGAGCAGTACTTC.

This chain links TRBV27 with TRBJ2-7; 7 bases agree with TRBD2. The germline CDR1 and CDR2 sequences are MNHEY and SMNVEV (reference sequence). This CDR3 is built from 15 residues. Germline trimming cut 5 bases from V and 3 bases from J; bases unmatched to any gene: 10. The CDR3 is CASSGLAATDYEQYF. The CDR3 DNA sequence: TGTGCCAGCAGTGGTCTAGCGGCTACCGACTACGAGCAGTACTTC.

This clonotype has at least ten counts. The CDR3 here is CASSIGRGRNTEAFF. The CDR3 nucleotides read TGTGCCAGCAGCATAGGCAGGGGTCGGAACACTGAAGCTTTCTTT. The chain links TRBV7-2 to TRBJ1-1, with D perhaps matching TRBD1 (6 bases). Germline CDR1 reads SGHTA; CDR2 reads FQGNSA. This CDR3 has 15 residues. Trimming took 5 bases from V and 1 from J, leaving 14 bases between them.